The 9 T cell receptor beta chains below all came from one sample that was sequenced in a study of spatial heterogeneity in lung cancer. Time point defined: sample taken at primary tumor resection. Unsorted samples of tumor, nontumor lung or frozen PBMC had their whole RNA sequenced. TCRdb independently ran MiXCR on the 5' RACE reads; one entry per CDR3 protein. Among roughly 40,000 distinct CDR3 sequences, approximately 6.8% were seen once, and the ten largest hold 43%. This material consisted of PBMCs, taken at surgery. The receptors shown here come from a female donor with early-stage non-small cell lung cancer.

The chain uses TRBV2 and TRBJ2-7; TRBD1 matches at 8 bases. Germline CDR1 SNHLY, CDR2 FYNNEI. The CDR3 is 14 residues long. V dropped 7 bases and J dropped 2; count of bases not matched to a gene: 7. The CDR3 sequence is CASTSTGGAYEQYF. CDR3 DNA: TGTGCCAGCACATCTACAGGGGGAGCCTACGAGCAGTACTTC. The whole variable domain, remainder taken from reference TRBV2 and TRBJ2-7, is EPEVTQTPSHQVTQMGQEVILRCVPISNHLYFYWYRQILGQKVEFLVSFYNNEISEKSEIFDDQFSVERPDGSNFTLKIRSTKLEDSAMYFCASTSTGGAYEQYFGPGTRLTVT.

The chain couples TRBV10-3 to TRBJ2-1; TRBD2 agrees at 10 bases. The J segment lost 7 bases and the V segment lost 3 bases, leaving 3 bases of the junction unmatched. From germline, CDR1 is ENHRY and CDR2 SYGVKD. The CDR3 contains 14 residues. CDR3 sequence reads: CAISEGLAENEQFF. CDR3 in DNA: TGTGCCATCAGTGAAGGACTAGCGGAAAATGAGCAGTTCTTC.

This clonotype was found many times. The chain is built from TRBV12-5 and TRBJ2-1; a possible D gene is TRBD1 (5 bases). Germline V gives CDR1 LGHNT, CDR2 FRNRAP. V was trimmed by 5 bases and J by 5 bases, leaving 13 bases between them. The CDR3 extends over 14 amino acids. CDR3 sequence (DNA): TGTGCTAGTGGTATTTCTCCAGGGAACAATGAGCAGTTCTTC. Protein sequence: CASGISPGNNEQFF.

This clonotype was detected ten times or more. The chain is built from TRBV2 and TRBJ2-5, with TRBD2 identical over 8 bases. Germline values: CDR1 SNHLY, CDR2 FYNNEI. The ends lost 7 bases at V and 2 bases at J; junction bases unmatched: 3. This CDR3 contains 13 residues. In DNA form, the CDR3 reads TGTGCCAGCACCGGGACTAGACAAGAGACCCAGTACTTC. This encodes CASTGTRQETQYF.

This clonotype has a count of ten or more. The chain joins TRBV7-9 to TRBJ2-5; perhaps TRBD1 as D (6 bases). Germline V gives CDR1 SEHNR, CDR2 FQNEAQ (reference sequence). The CDR3 is 15 amino acids. Trimming took off 0 bases at V and 1 base at J, with 9 bases between the two ends. Here the CDR3 reads CASSLAQGGQETQYF. The CDR3 region has the DNA TGTGCCAGCAGCTTAGCGCAAGGGGGCCAAGAGACCCAGTACTTC. Together with reference TRBV7-9 and TRBJ2-5, the CDR3 gives the full variable domain: DTGVSQNPRHKITKRGQNVTFRCDPISEHNRLYWYRQTLGQGPEFLTYFQNEAQLEKSRLLSDRFSAERPKGSFSTLEIQRTEQGDSAMYLCASSLAQGGQETQYFGPGTRLLVL.

This clonotype was seen repeatedly, ten times or more. The V and J genes are TRBV11-2 and TRBJ1-5; D unclear. CDR3 length: 15 amino acids. V lost 0 bases to trimming and J lost 6 bases, with 12 bases between them. Germline lookup yields CDR1 SGHAT and CDR2 FQNNGV. This CDR3 is CASSLEGRVSQPQHF. CDR3 coding DNA: TGTGCCAGCAGCTTAGAGGGGAGGGTGTCTCAGCCCCAGCATTTT.

This clonotype was counted at least ten times. The chain joins TRBV20-1 to TRBJ2-7, with D perhaps TRBD1 or TRBD2 (5 bases each). With 3 bases removed from V and 4 bases from J, the gap between germline ends came to 13 bases. The germline V gene encodes CDR1 DFQATT and CDR2 SNEGSKA (reference sequence). This CDR3 contains 13 residues. The CDR3 is CSARGPAFYEQYF. CDR3 in DNA: TGCAGTGCTAGGGGACCCGCCTTTTACGAGCAGTACTTC.

This clonotype was seen more than once but under ten times. V gene TRBV5-6 combines with J gene TRBJ2-2, with TRBD1 matching over 10 bases. Germline V CDR1 and CDR2: SGHDT, YYEEEE. V was clipped by 1 base and J by 1 base; unmatched bases: 10. The CDR3 totals 19 residues. CDR3 DNA: TGTGCCAGCAGCTTGACGGGACAGGGGTCTGGTCTGAACACCGGGGAGCTGTTTTTT. Amino acid sequence: CASSLTGQGSGLNTGELFF.

This clonotype has at least ten counts. This sequence joins TRBV20-1 and TRBJ2-1, with no clear D. The germline V gene encodes CDR1 DFQATT and CDR2 SNEGSKA (reference sequence). V shed 2 bases and J shed 15 bases, with 14 bases lying between them. The CDR3 totals 11 residues. The CDR3 DNA sequence: TGCAGTGCTAGAATGACGGATTCGTGGTTCTTC. Translation: CSARMTDSWFF.